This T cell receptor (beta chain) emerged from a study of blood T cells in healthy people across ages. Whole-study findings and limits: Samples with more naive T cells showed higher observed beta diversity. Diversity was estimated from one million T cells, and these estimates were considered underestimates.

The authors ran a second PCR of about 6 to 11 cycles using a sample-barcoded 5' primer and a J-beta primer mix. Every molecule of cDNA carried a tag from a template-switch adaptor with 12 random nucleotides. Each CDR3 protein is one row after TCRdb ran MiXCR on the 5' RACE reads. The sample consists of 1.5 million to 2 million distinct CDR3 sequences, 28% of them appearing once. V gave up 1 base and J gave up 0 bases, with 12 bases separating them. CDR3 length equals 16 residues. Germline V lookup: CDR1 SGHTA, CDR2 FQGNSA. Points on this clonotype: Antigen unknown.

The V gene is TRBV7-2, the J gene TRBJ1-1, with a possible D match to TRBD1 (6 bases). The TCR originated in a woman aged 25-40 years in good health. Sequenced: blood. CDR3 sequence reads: CASSLVRTDLNTEAFF. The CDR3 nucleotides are TGTGCCAGCAGCTTAGTCCGGACAGACCTGAACACTGAAGCTTTCTTT.